The clone carrying this T cell receptor (beta chain) has only a few counts. Its antigen is not identified. A sample-barcoded 5' primer and a J-beta primer mix were used in a second PCR of about 7 to 11 cycles. TCRdb reprocessed the 5' RACE reads with MiXCR, giving one entry per CDR3 protein. The repertoire has about 1.1 million distinct CDR3 sequences, less than 45% of them found once; the top ten carry around 12%. The trim removed 2 bases at V and 9 bases at J, leaving 12 bases unmatched. The CDR3 is 16 amino acids. Germline V gene data show CDR1 as SGHTA and CDR2 as FQGNSA. The sample belongs to a study of blood T cells in healthy people across ages. Study outcomes and limitations: As age increased, TCR beta diversity per million T cells fell in a roughly linear fashion.

The sample taken for sequencing was blood. The rearrangement joins TRBV7-2 to TRBJ1-2; 10 nucleotides line up with TRBD1. This receptor was taken from a man between 18 and 29 years old in good health. CDR3 in DNA: TGTGCCAGCAGCTTACCCTCCGGGACAGGGGTTTCTCGCTACACCTTC. Protein product: CASSLPSGTGVSRYTF.